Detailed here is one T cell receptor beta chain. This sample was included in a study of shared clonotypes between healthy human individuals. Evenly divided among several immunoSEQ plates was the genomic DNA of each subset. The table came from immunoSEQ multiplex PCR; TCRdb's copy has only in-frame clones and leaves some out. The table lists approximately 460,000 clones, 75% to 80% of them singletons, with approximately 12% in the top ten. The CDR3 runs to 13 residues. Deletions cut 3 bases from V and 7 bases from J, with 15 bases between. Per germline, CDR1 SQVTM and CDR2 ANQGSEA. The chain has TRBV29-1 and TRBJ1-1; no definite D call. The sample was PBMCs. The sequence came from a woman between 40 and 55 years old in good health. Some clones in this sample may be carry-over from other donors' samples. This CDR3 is CSVDGPLSGEAFF. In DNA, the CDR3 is TGCAGCGTTGACGGCCCCCTTTCAGGTGAAGCTTTCTTT. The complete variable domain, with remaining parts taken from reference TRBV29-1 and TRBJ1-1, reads SAVISQKPSRDICQRGTSLTIQCQVDSQVTMMFWYRQQPGQSLTLIATANQGSEATYESGFVIDKFPISRPNLTFSTLTVSNMSPEDSSIYLCSVDGPLSGEAFFGQGTRLTVV.